This passage covers 27 T cell receptor beta chains from one sample sequenced in a study of neurological immune-mediated disorders. This sample's time point: longitudinal time-point 3. TCRdb processed the 5' RACE reads anew with MiXCR; each CDR3 protein has one entry. In the table there are approximately 45,000 distinct CDR3 sequences, around an eighth of which are singletons. The sequencing sample was made of PBMCs. The receptor source for this set is a man aged 25-40 years in good health.

This clonotype was counted ten times or more. The CDR3 coding sequence is TGCAGTGCTAGCAGGGCCTCTGGGGCCAACGTCCTGACTTTC. Translating it yields CSASRASGANVLTF. The chain links TRBV20-1 to TRBJ2-6; maybe TRBD1 (5 bases). The CDR3 length is 14 residues. In germline, CDR1 is DFQATT, CDR2 SNEGSKA (reference sequence). Deletions cut 3 bases from V and 0 bases from J, with 6 bases between.

This clonotype appeared many times. This sequence joins TRBV6-6 and TRBJ2-7; perhaps TRBD1 as D (6 bases). Germline CDR1 is MNHNY and CDR2 is SVGAGI (reference sequence). This CDR3 spans 12 amino acids. V was shortened by 6 bases and J by 3 bases, with 9 bases between the two germline ends. In DNA, the CDR3 is TGTGCCAGCAGGGCAGGGGTCTACGAGCAGTACTTC. It translates to CASRAGVYEQYF.

This clonotype came up many times. V usage is TRBV7-6 and J usage is TRBJ2-3; D not certain. CDR1 and CDR2 (germline): SGHVS, FNYEAQ. The CDR3 is 15 residues long. The V end was cut by 1 base, the J end by 0 bases, with 8 bases between. The CDR3 DNA reads as TGTGCCAGCAGCTTAGGAACCATAAGCACAGATACGCAGTATTTT. It yields the protein CASSLGTISTDTQYF. The full variable domain, in which reference TRBV7-6 and TRBJ2-3 provide the parts outside the CDR3, is GAGVSQSPRYKVTKRGQDVALRCDPISGHVSLYWYRQALGQGPEFLTYFNYEAQQDKSGLPNDRFSAERPEGSISTLTIQRTEQRDSAMYRCASSLGTISTDTQYFGPGTRLTVL.

To note about this clonotype: A much larger clonotype is one base distant, so this may be a read error. The V call is TRBV6-1, the J call TRBJ2-2; 7 bases are shared with TRBD2. Germline CDR1 is MNHNS and CDR2 is SASEGT. CDR3 size: 16 residues. The CDR3 sequence: CASIPLLTSVTEELFF. Written as DNA, the CDR3 is TGTGCCAGCATACCCCTCCTTACTAGCGTCACCGAGGAGCTGTTTTTT.

This clonotype was recorded at least ten times. The chain uses TRBV20-1 and TRBJ2-1, with 7 bases lining up with TRBD2. The V and J ends lost 2 bases and 5 bases, in that order; junction bases with no gene match: 6. Germline CDR1 and CDR2: DFQATT and SNEGSKA (reference sequence). CDR3 size: 14 residues. As DNA, the CDR3 is TGCAGTGCTAGACAGGCTAGCGGAAACAATGAGCAGTTCTTC. Its translation is CSARQASGNNEQFF.

J is TRBJ2-1 and V is TRBV10-3, with D tentatively TRBD2 (5 bases). This CDR3 is 16 amino acids long. The germline V and J ends were trimmed by 5 bases and 0 bases, with 14 bases remaining between them. The germline V gene has CDR1 ENHRY and CDR2 SYGVKD. This CDR3 is CAISPRVGSSYNEQFF. The CDR3 nucleotides read TGTGCCATCAGTCCACGTGTGGGGAGCTCCTACAATGAGCAGTTCTTC.

This clonotype was found many times. The CDR3 coding sequence is TGTGCCAGCAGTTTCACAGGGGCCTACGAGCAGTACTTC. This sequence encodes CASSFTGAYEQYF. This sequence joins TRBV25-1 and TRBJ2-7; 7 positions agree with TRBD1. The V segment lost 5 bases and the J segment 2 bases; nucleotides outside the gene matches: 3. The CDR3 has 13 residues. Germline V lookup: CDR1 MGHDK, CDR2 SYGVNS.

Comment on this clonotype: This could be a read error, since a much larger clone is one nucleotide away. V and J are TRBV12-5 and TRBJ2-1, with TRBD1 identical over 7 bases. The CDR3 extends over 12 amino acids. Germline V gives CDR1 LGHNT, CDR2 FRNRAP. The DNA of the CDR3 is TGTGCTAGTGGTAAAGACAGGGTTGAGCATTTCTTC. It specifies CASGKDRVEHFF.

The sample holds many counts of this clonotype. The chain couples TRBV3-1 to TRBJ2-5; D gene uncertain. Looked up from germline, CDR1 is LGHDT and CDR2 is YNNKEL (reference sequence). Trimming cost V 1 base and J 7 bases, with 13 bases left between them. The CDR3 is 14 residues long. The CDR3 loop reads CASSQGPAVGTQYF. CDR3 DNA sequence: TGTGCCAGCAGCCAAGGACCGGCGGTGGGGACCCAGTACTTC.

This clonotype was counted at least ten times. J is TRBJ2-1 and V is TRBV20-1, with 7 bases that match TRBD2. V lost 5 bases, J lost 9 bases, and 16 bases stayed unmatched. CDR3 length: 15 amino acids. Germline-derived CDR1 and CDR2 are DFQATT and SNEGSKA (reference sequence). CDR3 in amino acids: CSARGGNRGEGEQFF. The CDR3 coding sequence is TGCAGTGCTCGGGGAGGGAATCGCGGAGAGGGTGAGCAGTTCTTC.

This clonotype was found many times. The gene calls are TRBV7-6 and TRBJ1-4; D not certain. Germline V lookup: CDR1 SGHVS, CDR2 FNYEAQ. V was clipped by 5 bases and J by 8 bases, with 18 bases between them. The CDR3 runs to 15 residues. CDR3 sequence: CASSATLGAGEKLFF. The CDR3 bases are TGTGCCAGCAGCGCTACGCTGGGCGCGGGGGAAAAACTGTTTTTT.

For this clonotype: A much larger clone differs from this one at a single base, so this may be a read error. The CDR3 does not end in the conserved phenylalanine or tryptophan, so this is likely a read error. The gene calls are TRBV27 and TRBJ2-7, with TRBD2 matching over 11 bases. This CDR3 comprises 15 residues. The V segment lost 5 bases and the J segment 3 bases; nucleotides outside the gene matches: 6. Germline V gene lookup returns CDR1 MNHEY and CDR2 SMNVEV (reference sequence). The CDR3 DNA sequence: TGTGCCAGCAGTCCCCGACTAGCGGGACTCTACGAGCAGTACATC. This codes for CASSPRLAGLYEQYI.

This clonotype appeared many times. The chain joins TRBV5-1 to TRBJ2-5; 7 bases map to TRBD2. The CDR3 consists of 17 residues. V shed 4 bases and J 1 base; nucleotides not matched to a gene: 13. Germline V gives CDR1 SGHRS, CDR2 YFSETQ. The CDR3 DNA reads as TGCGCCAGCAGCCCCTCCCCGCCTAGCGGAGCCCAAGAGACCCAGTACTTC. Its translation: CASSPSPPSGAQETQYF.

In its sample, this clonotype was seen many times. The chain has TRBV5-1 and TRBJ1-2, with D unclear. Per the germline V gene, CDR1 is SGHRS and CDR2 is YFSETQ. V was clipped by 4 bases and J by 4 bases, with 11 bases between them. This CDR3 spans 13 amino acids. The CDR3 DNA reads as TGCGCCAGCAGCCTTAGGACCCTCTATGGCTACACCTTC. As protein: CASSLRTLYGYTF.

This clonotype was found many times. The genes are TRBV12-3 or TRBV12-4 and TRBJ1-1, with D unresolved. Trimming pared 2 bases from V and 1 base from J, leaving 11 bases between. The CDR3 consists of 15 residues. The CDR3 bases are TGTGCCAGCAGTTTAAGGCCAGTCGGGAACACTGAAGCTTTCTTT. It encodes CASSLRPVGNTEAFF.

The rearrangement uses TRBV18 and TRBJ2-3; 7 bases match TRBD2. V shed 6 bases and J 2 bases; nucleotides not matched to a gene: 17. CDR1 is KGHSH and CDR2 is LQKENI in the germline V gene. The CDR3 contains 18 residues. The CDR3 loop is CASSGVPAGTLPTDTQYF. The CDR3 bases are TGTGCCAGCTCGGGGGTTCCAGCGGGAACCTTACCCACAGATACGCAGTATTTT.

This clonotype was seen ten or more times. The chain joins TRBV7-2 to TRBJ2-7; 9 bases match TRBD2. V was clipped by 3 bases and J by 3 bases; unmatched bases: 6. The CDR3 has 15 amino acids. The germline CDR1 and CDR2 sequences are SGHTA and FQGNSA. In nucleotides, the CDR3 is TGTGCCAGCAGCTTTAGTAGCGGGGGTTTCTACGAGCAGTACTTC. This translates into CASSFSSGGFYEQYF.

This clonotype was seen ten or more times. CDR3 residues: CSASRREWYNEQFF. The CDR3 DNA reads as TGCAGTGCTAGTCGGCGGGAGTGGTACAATGAGCAGTTCTTC. V gene TRBV20-1 combines with J gene TRBJ2-1; 7 nucleotides agree with TRBD2. V shed 3 bases, J shed 4 bases, and the junction held 6 bases outside the gene matches. The CDR3 totals 14 residues. From germline, CDR1 is DFQATT and CDR2 SNEGSKA (reference sequence).

At least ten counts were recorded for this clonotype. This sequence joins TRBV25-1 and TRBJ2-7, with D perhaps assigned TRBD1 or TRBD2 (5 bases each). The CDR3 is 14 residues long. CDR1 and CDR2 (germline): MGHDK, SYGVNS. The V gene lost 8 bases and the J gene lost 2 bases, with 16 bases spanning the gap. CDR3 DNA sequence: TGTGCCAGCGGGGTCCGGGACCCCCCCTACGAGCAGTACTTC. Translation: CASGVRDPPYEQYF.

The table lists this clonotype with many counts. The rearrangement joins TRBV7-8 to TRBJ2-7; 12 positions match TRBD2. Germline V gene lookup returns CDR1 SGHVS and CDR2 FQNEAQ. This CDR3 spans 17 amino acids. Trimming at V came to 0 bases and at J to 2 bases, leaving 5 bases not matched to a gene. CDR3 in DNA: TGTGCCAGCAGCTTAGCGACTAGCGGGAGCCTTCCCTACGAGCAGTACTTC. Amino acids: CASSLATSGSLPYEQYF.

Turning to this clonotype: The junction shows a germline mismatch at one end, possibly a read error. The CDR3 spells CASIQGQGLHEQFF. CDR3 coding DNA: TGTGCCAGCATCCAAGGGCAGGGGCTCCATGAGCAGTTCTTC. This rearrangement joins TRBV14 to TRBJ2-1, with D possibly TRBD1 on 6 matching bases. The CDR3 runs 14 residues. Germline V gene sequence: CDR1 SGHDN, CDR2 FVKESK. The full variable domain, completed using reference TRBV14 and TRBJ2-1, is EAGVTQFPSHSVIEKGQTVTLRCDPISGHDNLYWYRRVMGKEIKFLLHFVKESKQDESGMPNNRFLAERTGGTYSTLKVQPAELEDSGVYFCASIQGQGLHEQFFGPGTRLTVL.

This clonotype occurred many times. V usage is TRBV20-1 and J usage is TRBJ2-3; 7 bases are a match to TRBD2. The CDR3 sequence is 14 residues long. V trimming: 3 bases; J trimming: 0 bases; junction bases outside the gene matches: 3. CDR1 and CDR2 from the germline V gene are DFQATT and SNEGSKA (reference sequence). The DNA for the CDR3 is TGCAGTGCTAGTCGGGGGGTGAGCACAGATACGCAGTATTTT. Its protein product is CSASRGVSTDTQYF.

This clonotype came up a few times. The genes are TRBV7-9 and TRBJ2-1; 7 bases align to TRBD2. This CDR3 has 19 residues. The V segment lost 2 bases and the J segment 1 base; nucleotides outside the gene matches: 14. Germline lookup yields CDR1 SEHNR and CDR2 FQNEAQ (reference sequence). CDR3 coding DNA: TGTGCCAGCAGCTTATCCTCCCCTCGCGGGGGAGGTTCCTACAATGAGCAGTTCTTC. It codes for CASSLSSPRGGGSYNEQFF.

This clonotype appeared many times. The chain recombines TRBV20-1 with TRBJ2-5, with D possibly being TRBD2 (5 bases). In germline, CDR1 is DFQATT, CDR2 SNEGSKA (reference sequence). V lost 0 bases and J 5 bases, leaving 13 bases between the germline ends. The length of the CDR3 is 14 residues. Here the CDR3 reads CSARDPGIKETQYF. The CDR3 DNA sequence: TGCAGTGCTAGAGATCCCGGGATCAAGGAGACCCAGTACTTC.

The CDR3 DNA sequence: TGCTCCAACAGTGTTGGGGCTACCACTGAAGCTTTCTTT. Translated: CSNSVGATTEAFF. The chain employs TRBV10-1 and TRBJ1-1, with a weak D call TRBD1 (5 bases). This CDR3 comprises 13 residues. CDR1 is WNHNN and CDR2 is SYGVQD in the germline V gene (reference sequence).

This clonotype was detected a few times. The chain couples TRBV3-1 to TRBJ1-6; D gene unclear. CDR1 is LGHDT, CDR2 YNNKEL, per germline (reference sequence). Trimming stripped 4 bases from V and 4 bases from J, with 20 bases between. CDR3 size: 18 residues. The CDR3 nucleotides read TGTGCCAGCAGCCCACTCGGGAAGCAATCCATTTATAATTCACCCCTCCACTTT. This gives the protein CASSPLGKQSIYNSPLHF.

This clonotype has a count of ten or more. The chain recombines TRBV6-4 with TRBJ2-2, with TRBD2 identical over 7 bases. This CDR3 is 15 amino acids long. Germline CDR1 MRHNA, CDR2 SNTAGT. The V gene end was trimmed by 10 bases and the J gene end by 6 bases; junction bases not matched to a gene: 14. The CDR3 sequence: CATSPRENLAGELFF. For the CDR3, the DNA is TGTGCCACCTCGCCGCGGGAGAACTTAGCCGGGGAGCTGTTTTTT.